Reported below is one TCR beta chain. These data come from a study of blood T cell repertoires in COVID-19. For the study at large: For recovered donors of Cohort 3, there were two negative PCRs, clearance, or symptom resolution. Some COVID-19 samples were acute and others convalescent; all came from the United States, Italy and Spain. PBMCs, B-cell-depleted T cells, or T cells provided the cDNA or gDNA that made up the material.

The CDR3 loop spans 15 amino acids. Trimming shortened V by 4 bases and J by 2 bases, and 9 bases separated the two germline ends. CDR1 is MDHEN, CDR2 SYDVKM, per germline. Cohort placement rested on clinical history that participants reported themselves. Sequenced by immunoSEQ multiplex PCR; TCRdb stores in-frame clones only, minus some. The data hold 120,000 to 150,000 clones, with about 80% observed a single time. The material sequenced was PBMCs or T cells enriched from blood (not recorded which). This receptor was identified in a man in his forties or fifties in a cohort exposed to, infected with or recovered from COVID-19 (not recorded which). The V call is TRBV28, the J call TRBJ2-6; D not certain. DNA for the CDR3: TGTGCCAGCAGTTCGCCATCAGCTGGGGCCAACGTCCTGACTTTC. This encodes CASSSPSAGANVLTF.